The 32 T cell receptor beta chains below come from one sample, sequenced in a study of lymphopenia after photon versus proton radiotherapy. Generated by immunoSEQ multiplex PCR, the TCRdb table keeps only in-frame clones and is missing some. The sample includes 28,000 or so clones, approximately 85% of them seen just once. Sequencing used peripheral blood, obtained from a patient treated with photon-based radiotherapy. The receptors originated from a man younger than 45 with gastric cancer.

The rearrangement joins TRBV15 to TRBJ2-7; no reliable D call. Per the germline V gene, CDR1 is LNHNV and CDR2 is YYDKDF (reference sequence). V gave up 0 bases and J gave up 4 bases, with 13 bases separating them. The CDR3 sequence is 15 residues long. The CDR3 reads CATSRDRQSLYEQYF. The DNA for the CDR3 is TGTGCCACCAGCAGAGATCGTCAGTCTCTGTACGAGCAGTACTTC.

This chain links TRBV7-2 with TRBJ2-1, with 7 bases fitting TRBD2. Trimming cost V 2 bases and J 4 bases; bases outside gene matches: 14. CDR3 length: 18 residues. Germline CDR1 SGHTA, CDR2 FQGNSA. CDR3 in DNA: TGTGCCAGCAGCTTAACAGGTGGGGCTAGCGGACCTTACAATGAGCAGTTCTTC. It codes for CASSLTGGASGPYNEQFF.

This clone appeared a single time. The V call is TRBV2, the J call TRBJ2-5, with 7 bases identical to TRBD2. V was pared by 5 bases and J by 0 bases, with 0 bases of the junction left unmatched. The CDR3 is made up of 13 amino acids. Germline V gene sequence: CDR1 SNHLY, CDR2 FYNNEI. Here the CDR3 reads CASSLADQETQYF. The CDR3 DNA reads as TGTGCCAGCAGTCTAGCGGACCAAGAGACCCAGTACTTC.

The genes are TRBV10-1 and TRBJ1-5, with D perhaps matching TRBD1 (5 bases). V lost 4 bases, J lost 9 bases, and 13 bases lay in between. Per the germline V gene, CDR1 is WNHNN and CDR2 is SYGVQD (reference sequence). The CDR3 spans 13 residues. Here the CDR3 reads CASSGGTAGPQHF. DNA for the CDR3: TGCGCCAGCAGTGGTGGGACCGCCGGGCCCCAGCATTTT.

CDR3 bases: TGTGCCAGCAGGGGGGACACAGATACGCAGTATTTT. Translating it yields CASRGDTDTQYF. The chain employs TRBV7-2 and TRBJ2-3, with D perhaps assigned TRBD1 or TRBD2 (5 bases each). V was cut by 6 bases and J by 2 bases, with 6 bases left in between. CDR1 and CDR2 from the germline V gene are SGHTA and FQGNSA. This CDR3 is built from 12 residues.

The V and J genes are TRBV2 and TRBJ2-3, with D perhaps TRBD2 (6 bases). Trimming took 6 bases from V and 4 from J, leaving 17 bases between them. This CDR3 region has 15 residues. Per the germline V gene, CDR1 is SNHLY and CDR2 is FYNNEI. The CDR3 DNA is TGTGCCAGCAGGCCCGGGGGTCCCCCCGCAGATACGCAGTATTTT. Translated: CASRPGGPPADTQYF.

This chain joins TRBV6-5 and TRBJ2-6, with D tentatively TRBD2 (6 bases). V gave up 6 bases and J gave up 1 base, with 10 bases separating them. Germline V lookup: CDR1 MNHEY, CDR2 SVGAGI. The CDR3 consists of 15 residues. The CDR3 DNA follows: TGTGCCAGCAGCCCCGGAGGGTCTGGGGCCAACGTCCTGACTTTC. Amino acid sequence: CASSPGGSGANVLTF.

The chain links TRBV19 to TRBJ2-7; 10 positions match TRBD2. Germline loops: CDR1 LNHDA, CDR2 SQIVND (reference sequence). V lost 3 bases, J lost 0 bases, and 5 bases stayed unmatched. The CDR3 spans 16 residues. CDR3 residues: CASSILAGDSSYEQYF. The DNA of the CDR3 is TGTGCCAGTAGTATCCTAGCGGGGGATAGCTCCTACGAGCAGTACTTC.

This chain joins TRBV5-5 and TRBJ2-2; D remains unclear. Between the trimmed V and J ends, which lost 2 bases and 0 bases, there was a span of 8 bases. Germline loops: CDR1 SGHKS, CDR2 YYEKEE (reference sequence). This CDR3 comprises 15 residues. DNA of the CDR3: TGTGCCAGCAGCTTAAGCCAGACGAACACCGGGGAGCTGTTTTTT. Amino acids: CASSLSQTNTGELFF.

This chain joins TRBV7-2 and TRBJ1-3, with D possibly TRBD1 on 5 matching bases. CDR1 SGHTA and CDR2 FQGNSA come from the germline V gene. The CDR3 runs 13 residues. The V end was cut by 6 bases, the J end by 7 bases, with 13 bases between. As DNA, the CDR3 is TGTGCCAGCAGTCTTCAGGGTGGCAACACCATATATTTT. Its protein is CASSLQGGNTIYF.

This chain joins TRBV2 and TRBJ1-1; D gene ambiguous. The CDR3 loop spans 14 amino acids. Per the germline V gene, CDR1 is SNHLY and CDR2 is FYNNEI. Trimming removed 8 bases from V and 0 bases from J, with 13 bases in between. CDR3 DNA sequence: TGTGCCAGCGTGCACAGAGGAATGAACACTGAAGCTTTCTTT. Its protein product is CASVHRGMNTEAFF.

The genes are TRBV13 and TRBJ1-1, with D unclear. Germline V lookup: CDR1 PRHDT, CDR2 FYEKMQ (reference sequence). V lost 2 bases and J lost 4, with 5 bases in between. This CDR3 region has 12 residues. In DNA form, the CDR3 reads TGTGCCAGCAGCTTATTTGGCACTGAAGCTTTCTTT. This sequence encodes CASSLFGTEAFF.

The chain has TRBV28 and TRBJ2-1; TRBD2 aligns across 14 bases. With V trimmed by 6 bases and J by 3 bases, 4 bases remained unmatched. This CDR3 has 16 amino acids. The V gene's germline CDR1 is MDHEN and CDR2 SYDVKM. The chain's CDR3 is CASRRTSGRNYNEQFF. Written as DNA, the CDR3 is TGTGCCAGCAGACGGACTAGCGGGAGGAACTACAATGAGCAGTTCTTC.

This clone ranks as medium-sized. The V call is TRBV12-1, the J call TRBJ2-7; the D call of TRBD2 is as the table states it, not checked on the DNA. TRBV12-1 is an annotated pseudogene. The CDR3 runs 14 residues. This CDR3 is CAQAVGGEGYEQYF. CDR3 DNA sequence: TGTGCCCAAGCTGTCGGAGGGGAGGGCTACGAGCAGTACTTC.

The V gene is TRBV6-1, the J gene TRBJ2-1, with 9 bases identical to TRBD2. The V gene end was trimmed by 6 bases and the J gene end by 7 bases; junction bases not matched to a gene: 10. This CDR3 region has 15 residues. Germline loops: CDR1 MNHNS, CDR2 SASEGT. CDR3 amino acids: CASRPEAGGRNEQFF. CDR3 bases: TGTGCCAGCAGGCCTGAAGCGGGGGGACGGAATGAGCAGTTCTTC.

The rearrangement links TRBV28 to TRBJ2-5; D remains ambiguous. The germline V gene encodes CDR1 MDHEN and CDR2 SYDVKM. Deletions cut 1 base from V and 6 bases from J, with 6 bases between. CDR3 size: 12 residues. The CDR3 nucleotides read TGTGCCAGCAGTTTATCCCGGAAGACCCAGTACTTC. As protein: CASSLSRKTQYF.

There are a few counts of this clone. This chain joins TRBV2 and TRBJ1-5, with a weak D call TRBD1 (5 bases). CDR3 length equals 16 residues. V was pared by 6 bases and J by 0 bases, with 15 bases between. Per germline, CDR1 SNHLY and CDR2 FYNNEI. The CDR3 reads CASSSSAGGSNQPQHF. CDR3 bases: TGTGCCAGCAGCTCCTCGGCCGGGGGTAGCAATCAGCCCCAGCATTTT.

V gene TRBV11-3 combines with J gene TRBJ2-5, with D unresolved. The DNA end lines up better with TRBJ2-7; the J call may be wrong. Germline lookup yields CDR1 SGHNT and CDR2 YENEEA. This CDR3 comprises 11 residues. CDR3 in amino acids: CASSLTYEQYF. In DNA, the CDR3 is TGTGCCAGCAGCCTCACCTACGAGCAGTACTTC.

The chain links TRBV21-1 to TRBJ2-2. TRBV21-1 is listed as a pseudogene. The CDR3 covers 12 residues. The CDR3 nucleotides read TGTGCCAGCAGCAAAGTTTCCGGGGAGCTGTTTTTT. Translation gives CASSKVSGELFF.

The chain uses TRBV5-1 and TRBJ1-2; D might be TRBD1 (6 bases). The CDR3 has 14 residues. Germline values: CDR1 SGHRS, CDR2 YFSETQ. The V end was cut by 2 bases, the J end by 4 bases, with 12 bases between. The CDR3 sequence: CASSFYRASYGYTF. The CDR3 DNA follows: TGCGCCAGCAGCTTCTACAGGGCGTCCTATGGCTACACCTTC.

J is TRBJ2-1 and V is TRBV5-6; D remains ambiguous. Germline CDR1 and CDR2: SGHDT and YYEEEE. There are 16 residues in the CDR3. Trimming shortened V by 1 base and J by 0 bases, and 11 bases separated the two germline ends. The CDR3 loop reads CASSLSGRGSYNEQFF. CDR3 bases: TGTGCCAGCAGCTTGTCCGGCAGAGGCTCCTACAATGAGCAGTTCTTC.

The chain is built from TRBV19 and TRBJ1-1; the match to TRBD1 covers 9 bases. V was clipped by 9 bases and J by 6 bases; unmatched bases: 11. The CDR3 runs to 14 residues. CDR1 and CDR2 (germline): LNHDA, SQIVND (reference sequence). In DNA, the CDR3 is TGTGCCAGCAGCCCCGGACAGGGGACGGCTGAAGCTTTCTTT. Translation gives CASSPGQGTAEAFF.

The chain has TRBV5-6 and TRBJ1-5; D is perhaps TRBD1 (5 bases). Deletions cut 4 bases from V and 0 bases from J, with 11 bases between. This CDR3 comprises 15 residues. CDR1 is SGHDT and CDR2 is YYEEEE in the germline V gene. CDR3 nucleotide sequence: TGTGCCAGCAGCCGGGGACGGATTAGCAATCAGCCCCAGCATTTT. Amino acid sequence: CASSRGRISNQPQHF.

The chain has TRBV6-1 and TRBJ2-5, with 8 bases identical to TRBD2. V gave up 3 bases and J gave up 4 bases; unmatched junction bases: 10. CDR3 length: 16 amino acids. The germline V gene has CDR1 MNHNS and CDR2 SASEGT. The CDR3 spells CASSDWSAGGGETQYF. The CDR3 DNA reads as TGTGCCAGCAGTGACTGGTCGGCGGGGGGAGGAGAGACCCAGTACTTC.

V gene TRBV5-8 combines with J gene TRBJ2-7; D is perhaps TRBD2 (6 bases). Germline V gene data show CDR1 as SGHTS and CDR2 as YDEGEE. The length of the CDR3 is 14 residues. V gave up 2 bases and J gave up 0 bases, with 9 bases separating them. CDR3 protein: CASSFRESSYEQYF. The CDR3 DNA reads as TGTGCCAGCAGCTTTCGGGAGAGCTCCTACGAGCAGTACTTC.

V usage is TRBV28 and J usage is TRBJ1-5; tentatively, D is TRBD1 (5 bases). CDR1 MDHEN and CDR2 SYDVKM come from the germline V gene. The V and J ends lost 9 bases and 4 bases respectively, with 10 bases between them. The CDR3 totals 12 residues. CDR3 loop: CASRGPNQPQHF. The CDR3 nucleotides are TGTGCCAGTCGGGGACCGAATCAGCCCCAGCATTTT.

Concerning this clone: The junction differs from germline at one of its ends, possibly a read error. The rearrangement joins TRBV4-2 to TRBJ1-6, with 9 bases lining up with TRBD1. The CDR3 has 16 residues. Germline CDR1 and CDR2: LGHNA and YNFKEQ. The CDR3 spells CASSGLGQGGNSLLHF. The CDR3 bases are TGTGCCAGCAGCGGACTGGGACAGGGCGGGAATTCACTCCTCCACTTT.

The V and J genes are TRBV7-8 and TRBJ2-2; maybe TRBD1 (6 bases). Trimming pared 5 bases from V and 7 bases from J, leaving 20 bases between. CDR1 and CDR2 (germline): SGHVS, FQNEAQ. This CDR3 contains 16 residues. CDR3 nucleotides: TGTGCCAGCAGCACCCGGACAGTGGGGGATGGCGGGGAGCTGTTTTTT. This sequence encodes CASSTRTVGDGGELFF.

This CDR3 is CAISPTGTGDGYTF. The CDR3 nucleotides are TGTGCCATCAGCCCAACCGGGACAGGGGATGGCTACACCTTC. This chain joins TRBV10-3 and TRBJ1-2; 10 nucleotides line up with TRBD1. CDR1 and CDR2 from the germline V gene are ENHRY and SYGVKD. CDR3 size: 14 residues. V shed 6 bases, J shed 6 bases, and the junction held 7 bases outside the gene matches.

The rearrangement joins TRBV15 to TRBJ1-5, with TRBD1 identical over 7 bases. The V and J ends lost 5 bases and 3 bases, in that order; junction bases with no gene match: 13. The CDR3 length is 17 residues. The germline gives CDR1 LNHNV, CDR2 YYDKDF (reference sequence). In DNA form, the CDR3 reads TGTGCCACCAGCGTCAGGGGGGGGGAGGGTCACAATCAGCCCCAGCATTTT. This sequence encodes CATSVRGGEGHNQPQHF.

The chain links TRBV5-1 to TRBJ2-7; D is ambiguous. Between the trimmed V and J ends, which lost 2 bases and 3 bases, there was a span of 18 bases. This CDR3 spans 16 amino acids. CDR1 is SGHRS, CDR2 YFSETQ, per germline. The CDR3 DNA sequence: TGCGCCAGCAGCTTAACAATCGTTACACAAGACTACGAGCAGTACTTC. Encoded protein: CASSLTIVTQDYEQYF.

The chain carries TRBV7-2 and TRBJ2-1; TRBD2 matches at 9 bases. V lost 0 bases to trimming and J lost 6 bases; unmatched junction nucleotides: 6. The germline gives CDR1 SGHTA, CDR2 FQGNSA. The CDR3 length is 16 residues. The CDR3 here is CASSLAASGTVNEQFF. The CDR3 nucleotides are TGTGCCAGCAGCTTAGCCGCTAGCGGGACCGTCAATGAGCAGTTCTTC.